This T cell receptor (beta chain) was captured in a study of PD-1 blockade in classical Hodgkin lymphoma. Study-level information: Administration of nivolumab to patients was at 3 mg/kg intravenously every 2 weeks. The study's findings and limits: Patients who began taking nivolumab under 1 year after ASCT were left out. The CD4+ diversity rise by C4D1 was clearest in complete responders. For complete responders, baseline diversity was comparable to that of newly diagnosed patients.

In the case of this clone: What it binds is not known.

No patient escaped relapse after autologous stem cell transplantation, and brentuximab vedotin exposure varied. Profiled with immunoSEQ multiplex PCR; TCRdb holds only in-frame clones, not every one. The profile shows about 20,000 clones, roughly 73% of them singletons. This sample comprised peripheral blood mononuclear cells (PBMCs), obtained before the second cycle of nivolumab. The TCR comes from a human donor with classical Hodgkin lymphoma.

The chain's CDR3 is CASSGRTLDEQYF. CDR3 bases: TGTGCCAGCAGTGGGAGGACCCTGGACGAGCAGTACTTC. The rearrangement uses TRBV6-1 and TRBJ2-7; possibly TRBD2 for D (5 bases). This CDR3 has 13 amino acids. CDR1 is MNHNS and CDR2 is SASEGT in the germline V gene. V was trimmed by 4 bases and J by 5 bases, leaving 12 bases between them.